This entry features one TCR beta chain sequence. The data were obtained in a study of radiotherapy plus CTLA-4 blockade in lung cancer. V lost 6 bases, J lost 1 base, and 11 bases stayed unmatched. The germline V gene encodes CDR1 PRHDT and CDR2 FYEKMQ (reference sequence). The CDR3 extends over 16 amino acids. Sequencing was performed with immunoSEQ multiplex PCR; in TCRdb, only in-frame clones are kept and a portion is missing. The profile shows 40,000 to 50,000 clones, around four fifths of them singletons. Sample: peripheral blood, taken from a patient treated with radiotherapy plus ipilimumab. This chain connects TRBV13 to TRBJ2-5, with 7 nucleotides matching TRBD1. The sequence came from a human donor with non-small cell lung cancer who had stable disease on radiotherapy plus ipilimumab. CDR3 bases: TGTGCCAGCAGTCCCCGGACAGGAACGCTCCAAGAGACCCAGTACTTC. Its protein is CASSPRTGTLQETQYF.